This TCR beta chain was retrieved from a study of cytomegalovirus exposure and HLA in healthy donors. A word on this clone: Its target is unknown.

Study-level results: In a later analysis, an Asian-associated ancestry cluster reportedly showed fewer N-insertions than the roughly 730-donor mean. Most TCRs appeared rarely, but some public TCRs recurred in many donors. Clonal expansion was found to be greater in HLA-associated TCR beta chains than in equally common others in a later analysis. A missense DCLRE1C variant was associated with V- and J-gene trimming of TCR beta chains in a later analysis, and an independent cohort replicated the association.

The PCR used 60 Vbeta and 13 Jbeta primers. Here immunoSEQ multiplex PCR was the method, and the copy in TCRdb shows in-frame clones only, minus some. The sample contains approximately 140,000 clones, 82% of which appear only once. Per germline, CDR1 MNHEY and CDR2 SVGAGI. J gave up 2 bases and V 2 bases, and 6 bases lay outside the gene matches. CDR3 length: 16 residues. The clonotype originates from a male donor in good health and CMV-seronegative. The source material was PBMCs. This sequence joins TRBV6-5 and TRBJ1-3; 7 bases agree with TRBD1. The CDR3 DNA reads as TGTGCCAGCAGTTACAAGAGGAGGGGGCCTGGAAACACCATATATTTT. Protein: CASSYKRRGPGNTIYF.